The present T cell receptor beta chain was sequenced within a study of blood T cells in healthy people across ages. CDR3 size: 13 residues. V lost 4 bases, J lost 5 bases, and 12 bases lay in between. In germline, CDR1 is SGHRS, CDR2 YFSETQ. In its sample, this clonotype was seen a few times. A second PCR, run for roughly 7 to 12 cycles, used a sample-barcoded 5' primer plus a J-beta primer mix. One entry per CDR3 protein, called by TCRdb with MiXCR from the 5' RACE reads. The table lists 450,000 to 600,000 distinct CDR3 sequences, around 27% of them singletons, with about 3.3% in the top ten. Peripheral blood was drawn, roughly 10 milliliters per donor. PBMCs, at least 6.5 million per sample, were isolated. This same sample was also taken into another study, of T cells of mothers and their children. That work adds: A few healthy Caucasian mothers, along with their six children, served as the donors.

The sequencing sample was made of blood. The sequence was obtained from a boy between 2 and 10 years old in good health. V usage is TRBV5-1 and J usage is TRBJ1-1; tentative D call: TRBD1 (5 bases). The CDR3 loop reads CASSVIGGTEAFF. CDR3 DNA: TGCGCCAGCAGCGTTATCGGGGGGACTGAAGCTTTCTTT. The variable domain in full, completed from reference TRBV5-1 and TRBJ1-1, reads KAGVTQTPRYLIKTRGQQVTLSCSPISGHRSVSWYQQTPGQGLQFLFEYFSETQRNKGNFPGRFSGRQFSNSRSEMNVSTLELGDSALYLCASSVIGGTEAFFGQGTRLTVV.